This TCR beta chain originates from a study of siplizumab effects on memory and regulatory T cells. Whole-study findings and limits: Siplizumab produced a significant reduction in alloreactive sequences that were traceable to unstimulated CD4+ memory cells.

For every sample, some 10^5 TCR templates were assayed. Some clones are missing from TCRdb's copy, which holds only in-frame ones; the method was immunoSEQ multiplex PCR. Among some 46,000 clones listed, about 94% were seen once. Comment on this clone: Its specificity is not known.

The sample taken for sequencing was CD8+ T cells sorted from blood. The receptor was derived from a human donor in good health.

As DNA, the CDR3 is TGTGCCAGCAGCTTAGAAGGAGGGACAGGGACAACGCAGTATTTT. Its translation is CASSLEGGTGTTQYF. V usage is TRBV7-9 and J usage is TRBJ2-3, with TRBD1 matching over 9 bases. This CDR3 is built from 15 residues. CDR1 SEHNR and CDR2 FQNEAQ come from the germline V gene (reference sequence). V lost 1 base to trimming and J lost 9 bases; unmatched junction nucleotides: 8.